Listed below are T cell receptor beta chains from one sample, sequenced in a study of read filtering for tumor transcriptome and immune sequencing. TCRdb reprocessed the reads with MiXCR, giving one entry per CDR3 protein. The sample consists of about 130,000 distinct CDR3 sequences, approximately 13% of them appearing once. The specimen sequenced was a population of CD138-negative cells sorted from bone marrow. These receptors were obtained from a donor at least 40 years old with multiple myeloma. Both conserved end residues are part of each CDR3. The D gene is left open where the match is weak. Expanded clones are given a class, and other clones once, few, many or no size at all.

size,J,D,V,DNA,CDR3
many,TRBJ2-1,.,TRBV21-1,TGTGCCAGCAGCAAAGCCGCAACTTTTAATGAGCAGTTCTTC,CASSKAATFNEQFF
few,TRBJ1-1,.,TRBV10-3,TGTGCCATCAGTGAAACTTTCGAAGCTTTCTTT,CAISETFEAFF
many,TRBJ2-5,.,TRBV5-1,TGCGCCAGCAGCCTGCGACAGGGAGGCCAAGAGACCCAGTACTTC,CASSLRQGGQETQYF
many,TRBJ2-1,TRBD2,TRBV6-5,TGTGCCAGCAGTTACGGAGCGGGAGTGGGTAATGAGCAGTTCTTC,CASSYGAGVGNEQFF
many,TRBJ1-1,.,TRBV7-9,TGTGCCAGCAGCCCCTTCTCACAGGGCACTGAAGCTTTCTTT,CASSPFSQGTEAFF
few,TRBJ2-1,.,TRBV4-3,TGCGCCAGCAGCCGGGGGGACAATGAGCAGTTCTTC,CASSRGDNEQFF
many,TRBJ2-3,TRBD1,TRBV6-2/TRBV6-3,TGTGCCAGCAGCAGACGGACAGGGTCGACTCTCCCAGATACGCAGTATTTT,CASSRRTGSTLPDTQYF
many,TRBJ2-3,.,TRBV5-1,TGCGCCAGCAGCTTGGGCCCCACTAGAGTGGGAAACACAGATACGCAGTATTTT,CASSLGPTRVGNTDTQYF
many,TRBJ2-1,TRBD2,TRBV3-1,TGTGCCAGCAGCCAAGATAGGGGACTAGCCATCAATGAGCAGTTCTTC,CASSQDRGLAINEQFF
many,TRBJ2-1,.,TRBV30,TGTGCCTGGAGTGTGGGTGCCAATGAGCAGTTCTTC,CAWSVGANEQFF
many,TRBJ2-1,TRBD2,TRBV29-1,TGCAGCGTAACACTAGCGAAATCCTACAATGAGCAGTTCTTC,CSVTLAKSYNEQFF
many,TRBJ2-7,.,TRBV6-2/TRBV6-3,TGTGCCAGCAGTTACGGGACCGGTGAGCAGTACTTC,CASSYGTGEQYF
.,TRBJ1-1,TRBD1,TRBV6-2/TRBV6-3,TGTGCCAGCAGTTACCGAGGGGGACAGTACACTGAAGCTTTCTTT,CASSYRGGQYTEAFF
many,TRBJ2-7,TRBD1,TRBV13,TGTGCCAGCAGCTCCCTCGGACAGGGGGGCTACGAGCAGTACTTC,CASSSLGQGGYEQYF
many,TRBJ2-1,.,TRBV6-2/TRBV6-3,TGTGCCAGCAGTCAAGGAAGGGACCCCGGGTACAATGAGCAGTTCTTC,CASSQGRDPGYNEQFF
many,TRBJ2-1,TRBD2,TRBV6-2/TRBV6-3,TGTGCCAGCAGCTTAGTTAGCGGGAATGAGCAGTTCTTC,CASSLVSGNEQFF
few,TRBJ2-1,.,TRBV7-2,TGTGCCAGCAGCCCCATGGGGAATGAGCAGTTCTTC,CASSPMGNEQFF
many,TRBJ1-2,.,TRBV10-3,TGTGCCATCAGTGAGTCCGGACGGAACTATGGCTACACCTTC,CAISESGRNYGYTF
many,TRBJ2-5,TRBD1,TRBV3-1,TGTGCCAGCAGCCCCCAGGAGGGCAGGGGGCTAATGGAGACCCAGTACTTC,CASSPQEGRGLMETQYF
many,TRBJ1-2,.,TRBV6-5,TGTGCCAGCAGTTACGGATTAAACTATGGCTACACCTTC,CASSYGLNYGYTF
many,TRBJ1-1,.,TRBV7-9,TGTGCCAGCAGCTTAAGACGGGCGGGGACTGAAGCTTTCTTT,CASSLRRAGTEAFF
.,TRBJ2-7,TRBD2,TRBV5-5,TGTGCCAGCAGCGCTCGCGGGACTACCTTAGGTTACGAGCAGTACTTC,CASSARGTTLGYEQYF
many,TRBJ2-2,TRBD1,TRBV7-9,TGTGCCAGCAGCATAACGCAGGGGGCTGAGGACACCGGGGAGCTGTTTTTT,CASSITQGAEDTGELFF
.,TRBJ2-1,.,TRBV2,TGTGCCAGCACCACGACTCCTGACAATGAGCAGTTCTTC,CASTTTPDNEQFF
many,TRBJ1-1,.,TRBV12-3/TRBV12-4,TGTGCCAGCAGTTCCACTGGACAGAATGAAGCTTTCTTT,CASSSTGQNEAFF
many,TRBJ2-7,TRBD2,TRBV19,TGTGCCAGTAGTATCGGGACTAGCGGACTCTACGAGCAGTACTTC,CASSIGTSGLYEQYF
many,TRBJ1-1,.,TRBV27,TGTGCCAGCAGTTCGACCTTAGGGCCAGCTAACACTGAAGCTTTCTTT,CASSSTLGPANTEAFF
many,TRBJ2-1,TRBD2,TRBV5-1,TGCGCCAGCAGCGGACTAGCGGGAGGGCCCCCTGTACAGTTCTTC,CASSGLAGGPPVQFF
many,TRBJ2-3,.,TRBV15,TGTGCCACCAGCGGCGGGTTATCCACAGATACGCAGTATTTT,CATSGGLSTDTQYF
.,TRBJ2-7,.,TRBV20-1,TGCAGTGCTCCCGGGACTTACAGCTCCTACGAGCAGTACTTC,CSAPGTYSSYEQYF
many,TRBJ2-1,.,TRBV9,TGTGCCAGCAGCGTATTGGTGACTCCGGACAATGAGCAGTTCTTC,CASSVLVTPDNEQFF
many,TRBJ1-3,.,TRBV12-3/TRBV12-4,TGTGCCAGCAGTTTAGAGGGCATCGCGGGAAACACCATATATTTT,CASSLEGIAGNTIYF
.,TRBJ1-1,.,TRBV6-2/TRBV6-3,TGTGCCAGCAGTTACATAGGTTACACTGAAGCTTTCTTT,CASSYIGYTEAFF
many,TRBJ2-1,.,TRBV10-3,TGTGCCATCAGTGCCCCTCGGGACTCCCGGGGCTACAATGAGCAGTTCTTC,CAISAPRDSRGYNEQFF
few,TRBJ1-1,.,TRBV14,TGTGACAGCAGGCGGACGTTGAACACTGAAGCTTTCTTT,CDSRRTLNTEAFF
few,TRBJ1-1,.,TRBV7-8,TGTGCCAGCAGCCGCTCTCTTAGACAGGTCACTGAAGCTTTCTTT,CASSRSLRQVTEAFF
many,TRBJ1-1,.,TRBV7-9,TGTGCCAGCAGCATTGAGAGGACAGTTTTGAACACTGAAGCTTTCTTT,CASSIERTVLNTEAFF
many,TRBJ1-2,.,TRBV4-3,TGCGCCAGCAGCCAAGAAAGCAGGGAAGGGGGCTATGGCTACACCTTC,CASSQESREGGYGYTF
many,TRBJ2-1,TRBD1,TRBV18,TGTGCCAGCTCGCCGACAGGGGGGAGCTCCTACAATGAGCAGTTCTTC,CASSPTGGSSYNEQFF
many,TRBJ2-1,TRBD2,TRBV20-1,TGCAGTGCTAGCCCGCTAGCGGGAGGGTTTAATGAGCAGTTCTTC,CSASPLAGGFNEQFF
many,TRBJ2-5,TRBD2,TRBV5-6,TGTGCCAGCATCAAAGGACTAGCGGGAGGGCCTTGGGAGACCCAGTACTTC,CASIKGLAGGPWETQYF
many,TRBJ2-3,.,TRBV20-1,TGCAGTGCTCTCAGGGATGACCTTACAGATACGCAGTATTTT,CSALRDDLTDTQYF
many,TRBJ2-3,TRBD2,TRBV6-1,TGTGCCAGCAGTGACCAATTGGCGGGAGGGCCCGGAGATACGCAGTATTTT,CASSDQLAGGPGDTQYF
many,TRBJ2-1,.,TRBV20-1,TGCAGTGCTGGAGTCCCCCACTCCTACAATGAGCAGTTCTTC,CSAGVPHSYNEQFF
many,TRBJ1-5,.,TRBV12-3/TRBV12-4,TGTGCCAGCACCTCGGGGGGGCGGCAGCCCCAGCATTTT,CASTSGGRQPQHF
many,TRBJ2-2,.,TRBV11-1,TGTGCCAGCAGCCAACGGCAGGGGGGAATCGGGGAGCTGTTTTTT,CASSQRQGGIGELFF
.,TRBJ2-3,.,TRBV5-4,TGTGCCAGCAGCCCTCTGGGGCCCCGAGCAGATACGCAGTATTTT,CASSPLGPRADTQYF
many,TRBJ2-2,.,TRBV5-1,TGCGCCAGCAGCGGGGGACTTAACACCGGGGAGCTGTTTTTT,CASSGGLNTGELFF
many,TRBJ2-1,.,TRBV5-1,TGCGCCAGCAGCTCAGGACCGTTCTACTCCTACAATGAGCAGTTCTTC,CASSSGPFYSYNEQFF
many,TRBJ2-5,.,TRBV12-3/TRBV12-4,TGTGCCAGCAGTTTCACCCGGCGCCAAGAGACCCAGTACTTC,CASSFTRRQETQYF
many,TRBJ2-1,TRBD2,TRBV12-3/TRBV12-4,TGTGCCAGCAGTTTAAGACTAGCGGGAGGCAATGAGCAGTTCTTC,CASSLRLAGGNEQFF
many,TRBJ1-1,.,TRBV9,TGTGCCAGCAGCCCCGTAATGACAGGAGAAGCTTTCTTT,CASSPVMTGEAFF
many,TRBJ1-1,.,TRBV5-1,TGTGCCAGCAGCTTAGCGGGCAGCACTGAAGCTTTCTTT,CASSLAGSTEAFF
.,TRBJ1-5,TRBD1,TRBV12-3/TRBV12-4,TGTGCCAGCAGTCGGGACAGGGGGATATTCAATCAGCCCCAGCATTTT,CASSRDRGIFNQPQHF
.,TRBJ1-5,.,TRBV20-1,TGCAGTGCCCCAGGCGATAGCAATCAGGCCCAGCATTTT,CSAPGDSNQAQHF